Listed here are 23 T cell receptor beta chains from one sample, sequenced in a study of shared clonotypes between healthy human individuals. Method: immunoSEQ multiplex PCR; TCRdb's copy keeps in-frame clones and lacks some. This table has some 2,100,000 clones, approximately 94% appearing once. Sequences were obtained from naive CD4+ T cells sorted from blood. The subset: CD45RA+ positively selected. These TCRs come from a man between 18 and 29 years old in good health.

The chain has TRBV29-1 and TRBJ2-1, with 11 bases lining up with TRBD2. The CDR3 extends over 22 amino acids. Trimming removed 1 base from V and 0 bases from J; junction bases left unmatched: 20. CDR1 and CDR2 from the germline V gene are SQVTM and ANQGSEA. For the CDR3, the DNA is TGCAGCGTTGAAGGCCTCAGCCCCGGGACTAGCGGAGCCCCGAGCTCCTACAATGAGCAGTTCTTC. Its protein is CSVEGLSPGTSGAPSSYNEQFF.

This sequence joins TRBV6-6 and TRBJ2-7; possibly TRBD2 for D (6 bases). This CDR3 region has 14 residues. V was clipped by 4 bases and J by 5 bases, with 15 bases between them. CDR1 is MNHNY and CDR2 is SVGAGI in the germline V gene (reference sequence). This chain's CDR3 is CASSWVGSVDEQYF. The CDR3 DNA reads TGTGCCAGCAGTTGGGTCGGGAGCGTCGACGAGCAGTACTTC.

This rearrangement joins TRBV5-1 to TRBJ1-4; the D is unclear. The CDR3 sequence is 13 residues long. V gave up 6 bases and J gave up 8 bases, with 14 bases separating them. In germline, CDR1 is SGHRS, CDR2 YFSETQ. CDR3 sequence (DNA): TGCGCCAGCAAAAAGGAGATGGGAGAAAAACTGTTTTTT. Translation gives CASKKEMGEKLFF.

The chain links TRBV7-9 to TRBJ2-3; D could derive from TRBD1 or TRBD2 (6 bases each). The CDR3 is 15 amino acids. V lost 4 bases and J 6 bases, leaving 17 bases between the germline ends. Germline-derived CDR1 and CDR2 are SEHNR and FQNEAQ (reference sequence). The CDR3 spells CASSWDFLRGDTQYF. DNA for the CDR3: TGTGCCAGCAGCTGGGACTTCCTTAGGGGGGATACGCAGTATTTT.

The chain has TRBV6-1 and TRBJ2-7; the D gene is possibly TRBD2 (6 bases). This CDR3 is 12 amino acids long. V lost 5 bases and J 9 bases, leaving 14 bases between the germline ends. Germline V lookup: CDR1 MNHNS, CDR2 SASEGT. The CDR3 region has the DNA TGTGCCAGCAGTAATGCCCTGGGGGGGCAGTACTTC. Its translation is CASSNALGGQYF.

This chain uses TRBV6-6 with TRBJ1-2; 8 nucleotides line up with TRBD1. The CDR3 totals 15 residues. CDR1 and CDR2 from the germline V gene are MNHNY and SVGAGI (reference sequence). Trimming took 0 bases from V and 4 from J; bases not matched to a gene: 4. CDR3 residues: CASSYSQGGVYGYTF. In DNA form, the CDR3 reads TGTGCCAGCAGTTACTCACAGGGGGGGGTCTATGGCTACACCTTC.

The J gene is TRBJ2-5, the V gene TRBV7-9, with a weak D call TRBD1 (6 bases). With 5 bases removed from V and 5 bases from J, the gap between germline ends came to 18 bases. Germline V CDR1 and CDR2: SEHNR, FQNEAQ (reference sequence). The CDR3 sequence is 15 residues long. The CDR3 loop reads CASSLLLQGQETQYF. Here the CDR3 DNA reads TGTGCCAGCAGCCTCCTACTACAGGGTCAGGAGACCCAGTACTTC.

V and J are TRBV21-1 and TRBJ2-7; TRBD1, the table's D call, was not compared with the DNA. TRBV21-1 is a pseudogene segment. This CDR3 comprises 13 residues. CDR3 residues: CASRNRGLQEQYF. CDR3 DNA sequence: TGTGCCAGCAGAAACAGGGGGCTCCAGGAGCAGTACTTC.

The chain recombines TRBV6-1 with TRBJ1-1, with D possibly being TRBD1 (5 bases). Germline V lookup: CDR1 MNHNS, CDR2 SASEGT. The length of the CDR3 is 16 residues. V gave up 1 base and J gave up 4 bases, with 16 bases separating them. The CDR3 region is CASSEDSGWGSTEAFF. CDR3 DNA: TGTGCCAGCAGTGAAGATTCAGGGTGGGGAAGCACTGAAGCTTTCTTT.

The table lists this clone with a count of one. Other nucleotide sequences from this sample produce the same CDR3. The V gene is TRBV18, the J gene TRBJ1-2; D perhaps matches TRBD1 (6 bases). Trimming removed 3 bases from V and 2 bases from J, with 13 bases in between. Germline V lookup: CDR1 KGHSH, CDR2 LQKENI. The CDR3 extends over 15 amino acids. The CDR3 bases are TGTGCCAGCTCACCCCCCGGGGGGGCGAACTATGGCTACACCTTC. Its protein is CASSPPGGANYGYTF.

This rearrangement joins TRBV30 to TRBJ2-5; no definite D call. Trimming left V 2 bases short and J 2 bases short, with 6 bases between. CDR3 size: 12 residues. Per the germline V gene, CDR1 is GTSNPN and CDR2 is SVGIG (reference sequence). The CDR3: CAWSLIQETQYF. CDR3 nucleotide sequence: TGTGCCTGGAGTTTGATACAAGAGACCCAGTACTTC.

The chain couples TRBV10-1 to TRBJ2-7, with unresolved D. With 6 bases removed from V and 0 bases from J, the gap between germline ends came to 6 bases. CDR3 size: 12 residues. Germline CDR1 reads WNHNN; CDR2 reads SYGVQD (reference sequence). The CDR3 DNA reads TGCGCCAGCAGCGTGAACTCCTACGAGCAGTACTTC. Translated: CASSVNSYEQYF.

The CDR3 is CASSFSRGADTQYF. CDR3 in DNA: TGTGCCAGCAGCTTCTCCAGGGGAGCAGATACGCAGTATTTT. The chain uses TRBV5-6 and TRBJ2-3; tentatively, D is TRBD1 (6 bases). The V end lost 2 bases, the J end lost 4 bases, and 11 bases lay between the germline ends. CDR3 length: 14 residues. Germline V gene sequence: CDR1 SGHDT, CDR2 YYEEEE.

The rearrangement links TRBV12-5 to TRBJ2-1; TRBD2 agrees at 16 bases. Germline trimming cut 1 base from V and 7 bases from J; bases unmatched to any gene: 19. The length of the CDR3 is 22 residues. CDR1 and CDR2 from the germline V gene are LGHNT and FRNRAP. CDR3 coding DNA: TGTGCTAGTGGTTTGGCAATAAAAACGGGACTAGCGGGAGGGCCAGAGGATAATGAGCAGTTCTTC. It translates to CASGLAIKTGLAGGPEDNEQFF.

About this clone itself: Other nucleotide sequences in the sample specify the same CDR3. The chain combines TRBV6-1 with TRBJ1-6; D is undetermined. The CDR3 is made up of 14 amino acids. Germline-derived CDR1 and CDR2 are MNHNS and SASEGT. The ends were cut back, 2 bases at V and 7 bases at J, with 9 bases in the middle. CDR3 sequence reads: CASSESTANSPLHF. CDR3 DNA: TGTGCCAGCAGTGAATCTACAGCAAATTCACCCCTCCACTTT.

The chain couples TRBV9 to TRBJ2-2; D possibly matches TRBD1 or TRBD2 (5 bases each). V was cut by 0 bases and J by 7 bases, with 16 bases left in between. Germline V lookup: CDR1 SGDLS, CDR2 YYNGEE. CDR3 length: 16 residues. CDR3 sequence (DNA): TGTGCCAGCAGCGTAGGAGGGGAGTTCCCGCTCGGGGAGCTGTTTTTT. Its translation is CASSVGGEFPLGELFF.

The chain joins TRBV28 to TRBJ2-2; D remains unclear. Looked up from germline, CDR1 is MDHEN and CDR2 is SYDVKM. Trimming shortened V by 3 bases and J by 4 bases, and 9 bases separated the two germline ends. The CDR3 sequence is 14 residues long. In nucleotides, the CDR3 is TGTGCCAGCAGTTTCTACGCGTCCACCGGGGAGCTGTTTTTT. It encodes CASSFYASTGELFF.

The chain is built from TRBV5-1 and TRBJ2-5, with D perhaps matching TRBD1 or TRBD2 (5 bases each). CDR1 is SGHRS, CDR2 YFSETQ, per germline. The length of the CDR3 is 14 residues. Trimming took 4 bases from V and 1 from J, leaving 11 bases between them. CDR3 coding DNA: TGCGCCAGCAGCACGGGACGGACCCAAGAGACCCAGTACTTC. As protein: CASSTGRTQETQYF.

This clone was observed a single time. The rearrangement uses TRBV30 and TRBJ1-1; tentative D call: TRBD1 (6 bases). The CDR3 has 13 residues. Deletions cut 2 bases from V and 6 bases from J, with 13 bases between. Germline V gene data show CDR1 as GTSNPN and CDR2 as SVGIG (reference sequence). CDR3 coding DNA: TGTGCCTGGAGTTCCGGGGGCAGCGCTGAAGCTTTCTTT. Amino acids: CAWSSGGSAEAFF.

J is TRBJ2-2 and V is TRBV11-3, with TRBD1 matching 10 bases. The CDR3 spans 14 residues. The germline V gene encodes CDR1 SGHNT and CDR2 YENEEA. V dropped 6 bases and J dropped 5; count of bases not matched to a gene: 3. CDR3 residues: CASRRGQGTGELFF. The CDR3 coding sequence is TGTGCCAGCAGACGGGGACAGGGGACCGGGGAGCTGTTTTTT. Together with reference TRBV11-3 and TRBJ2-2, the CDR3 gives the full variable domain: EAGVVQSPRYKIIEKKQPVAFWCNPISGHNTLYWYLQNLGQGPELLIRYENEEAVDDSQLPKDRFSAERLKGVDSTLKIQPAELGDSAVYLCASRRGQGTGELFFGEGSRLTVL.

The V gene is TRBV6-5, the J gene TRBJ2-3; D might be TRBD1 (6 bases). This CDR3 spans 14 amino acids. From germline, CDR1 is MNHEY and CDR2 SVGAGI. V dropped 5 bases and J dropped 2 bases, with 11 bases sitting between them. The CDR3 sequence: CASSGWDTTDTQYF. The CDR3 bases are TGTGCCAGCAGTGGGTGGGACACCACAGATACGCAGTATTTT.

The CDR3 here is CASSIIAGGMYEQYF. Here the CDR3 DNA reads TGTGCCAGTAGTATAATTGCGGGAGGAATGTACGAGCAGTACTTC. V gene TRBV19 combines with J gene TRBJ2-7, with TRBD2 matching over 8 bases. The CDR3 covers 15 residues. Trimming removed 2 bases from V and 4 bases from J; junction bases left unmatched: 7. Germline assignment: CDR1 LNHDA and CDR2 SQIVND (reference sequence).

This chain joins TRBV7-8 and TRBJ1-1, with 10 bases aligning to TRBD1. The CDR3 consists of 14 residues. V lost 0 bases, J lost 8 bases, and 3 bases stayed unmatched. The germline V gene has CDR1 SGHVS and CDR2 FQNEAQ. As DNA, the CDR3 is TGTGCCAGCAGCTTAGCGGGACAGGGGACCGAAGCTTTCTTT. Protein sequence: CASSLAGQGTEAFF.